This T cell receptor beta chain comes out of a study of response to subunit inactivated influenza vaccine. In its sample, this clonotype was seen a few times. No antigen is known for it. TCRdb reprocessed the RT-PCR reads with MiXCR, giving one entry per CDR3 protein. The data show hundreds of thousands of distinct CDR3 sequences, around 14% seen once. This CDR3 region has 17 residues. Trimming cost V 1 base and J 0 bases; bases outside gene matches: 4. General observations from the study: Authors suggested each seasonal influenza vaccination recruits few new T cells.

The sequence was obtained from a man aged 45-60 years who received an inactivated influenza vaccine. The sample in question was PBMCs from blood, obtained about 14 days before vaccination. The rearrangement joins TRBV12-3 or TRBV12-4 to TRBJ2-1, with 9 bases matching TRBD2. The CDR3 sequence: CASSLGSSGNSYNEQFF. Written as DNA, the CDR3 is TGTGCCAGCAGTTTAGGGTCTAGCGGGAACTCCTACAATGAGCAGTTCTTC.